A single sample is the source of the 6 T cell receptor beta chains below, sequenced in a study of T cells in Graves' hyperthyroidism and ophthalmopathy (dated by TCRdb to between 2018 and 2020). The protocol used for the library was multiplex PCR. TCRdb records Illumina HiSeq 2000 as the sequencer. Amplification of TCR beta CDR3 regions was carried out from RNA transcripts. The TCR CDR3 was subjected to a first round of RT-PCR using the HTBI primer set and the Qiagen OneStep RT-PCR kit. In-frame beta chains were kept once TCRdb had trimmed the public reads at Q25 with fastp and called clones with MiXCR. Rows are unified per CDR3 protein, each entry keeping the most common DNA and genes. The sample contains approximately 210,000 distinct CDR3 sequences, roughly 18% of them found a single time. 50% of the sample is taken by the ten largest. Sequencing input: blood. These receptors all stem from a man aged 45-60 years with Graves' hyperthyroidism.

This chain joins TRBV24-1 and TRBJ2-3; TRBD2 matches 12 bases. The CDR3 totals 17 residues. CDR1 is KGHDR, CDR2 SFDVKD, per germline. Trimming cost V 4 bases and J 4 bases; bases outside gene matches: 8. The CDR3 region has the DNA TGTGCCACCAGTGACCATCTAGCGGGAGGGCCCCCAGATACGCAGTATTTT. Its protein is CATSDHLAGGPPDTQYF.

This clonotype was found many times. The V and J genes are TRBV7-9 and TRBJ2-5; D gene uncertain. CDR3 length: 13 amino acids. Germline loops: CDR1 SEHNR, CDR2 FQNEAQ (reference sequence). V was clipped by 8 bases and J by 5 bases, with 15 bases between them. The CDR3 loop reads CASGVVGLETQYF. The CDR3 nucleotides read TGTGCCAGCGGAGTGGTGGGGTTGGAGACCCAGTACTTC.

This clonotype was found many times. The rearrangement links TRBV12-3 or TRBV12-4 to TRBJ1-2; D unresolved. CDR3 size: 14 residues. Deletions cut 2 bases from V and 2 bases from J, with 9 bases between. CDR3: CASSLLARNYGYTF. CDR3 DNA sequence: TGTGCCAGCAGTTTACTAGCCAGAAACTATGGCTACACCTTC.

CDR3 DNA sequence: TGTGCCACCAGCAGAGAATGGACAGCCGCGAACACCGGGGAGCTGTTTTTT. Its protein product is CATSREWTAANTGELFF. The rearrangement joins TRBV15 to TRBJ2-2; the D gene is possibly TRBD1 (6 bases). CDR1 LNHNV and CDR2 YYDKDF come from the germline V gene (reference sequence). The V gene lost 0 bases and the J gene lost 0 bases, with 11 bases spanning the gap. This CDR3 region has 17 residues.

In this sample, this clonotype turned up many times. The CDR3 reads CASSMDEENSYEQYF. In DNA, the CDR3 is TGTGCCAGCAGTATGGACGAGGAAAACTCCTACGAGCAGTACTTC. The chain joins TRBV28 to TRBJ2-7, with no clear D. The length of the CDR3 is 15 residues. Trimming left V 5 bases short and J 0 bases short, with 14 bases between. Germline V gene lookup returns CDR1 MDHEN and CDR2 SYDVKM.

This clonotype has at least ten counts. The CDR3 loop is CASKPGGAGYTF. CDR3 nucleotide sequence: TGTGCCAGCAAACCAGGGGGCGCGGGCTACACCTTC. The V call is TRBV2, the J call TRBJ1-2; TRBD1 aligns across 8 bases. V shed 7 bases and J 8 bases; nucleotides not matched to a gene: 6. This CDR3 region has 12 residues. Per the germline V gene, CDR1 is SNHLY and CDR2 is FYNNEI.